These T cell receptor beta chains were read from a single sample in a study of cytomegalovirus exposure and HLA in healthy donors. Clones were read by immunoSEQ multiplex PCR, and TCRdb kept only the in-frame ones, dropping some. The sample yields 150,000 or so clones, approximately 77% seen once. Sequenced material: PBMCs. The receptor set was obtained from a man aged 45-65 years in good health and CMV-seropositive. CDR3s include the opening cysteine and the closing phenylalanine or tryptophan. The D gene is left open where the match is weak. Size is omitted from some rows. Given values are once, few, many or a class for expanded clones.

TRBV6-5	-	-	TRBJ1-2	TGTGCCAGCAGTTACTCAACAGGGTCCTTTGTTGGCTACACCTTC	CASSYSTGSFVGYTF
TRBV19	-	-	TRBJ1-5	TGTGCCAGTAGTATTGAACAGTTTAGCAATCAGCCCCAGCATTTT	CASSIEQFSNQPQHF
TRBV6-5	-	-	TRBJ1-1	TGTGCCAGCAGGACTTACACTGAAGCTTTCTTT	CASRTYTEAFF
TRBV11-3	TRBD2	-	TRBJ2-5	TGTGCCAGCAGCCCCGGACTAGCGGGGGTAGAGACCCAGTACTTC	CASSPGLAGVETQYF
TRBV4-1	TRBD1	-	TRBJ2-7	TGCGCCAGCAGAAGCCGCGGGACAGGGTCCTACGAGCAGTACTTC	CASRSRGTGSYEQYF
TRBV21-1	-	-	TRBJ1-1	TGTGCCAGCAGCGCCCAGGGGGACGGTGACACTGAAGCTTTCTTT	CASSAQGDGDTEAFF
TRBV25-1	TRBD1	-	TRBJ1-4	TGTGCCAGCAGTGGGTTACAGGGGGCAGATGAAAAACTGTTTTTT	CASSGLQGADEKLFF
TRBV5-8	-	-	TRBJ2-3	TGTGCCAGCACTCCTCAGGACTCACACCTCGTCCATACGCAGTATTTT	CASTPQDSHLVHTQYF
TRBV5-6	TRBD2	-	TRBJ2-2	TGTGCCAGCAGCTTGACTAGCGGGGGTAATACCGGGGAGCTGTTTTTT	CASSLTSGGNTGELFF
TRBV5-6	TRBD1	-	TRBJ2-1	TGTGCCAGCAGCTTGGGCCCGACAGGGCGGTCAAATGAGCAGTTCTTC	CASSLGPTGRSNEQFF
TRBV2	-	-	TRBJ2-2	TGTGCCAGCAGTGAAACCAGGGTCACTGGGGAGCTGTTTTTT	CASSETRVTGELFF
TRBV7-9	TRBD1	-	TRBJ1-3	TGTGCCAGCAGCGGTGACAGGGCAGACTCTGGAAACACCATATATTTT	CASSGDRADSGNTIYF
TRBV28	TRBD1	few	TRBJ2-4	TGTGCCAGCAGTTTGATGTATGGGACAGGGACAAAGGTAGCCAAAAACATTCAGTACTTC	CASSLMYGTGTKVAKNIQYF
TRBV4-1	-	-	TRBJ1-4	TGCGCCAGCAGCGAGGAAGCGCGACCCGATGCGAGACTAACTAATGAAAAACTGTTTTTT	CASSEEARPDARLTNEKLFF
TRBV9	-	-	TRBJ2-7	TGTGCCAGCAGCGTAGCTGGGGGGTCGGGGAGCGAGCAGTACTTC	CASSVAGGSGSEQYF
TRBV11-1	-	-	TRBJ2-6	TGTGCCAGCAGCTTAGTCCCCTCGAGCTCTGGGGCCAACGTCCTGACTTTC	CASSLVPSSSGANVLTF
TRBV7-2	-	-	TRBJ2-1	TGTGCCAGCAGCTTCCGGGGTGAGCAGTTCTTC	CASSFRGEQFF
TRBV19	TRBD2	-	TRBJ2-1	TGTGCCAGTAGAGATCTAGCGGGGGCCGGTGGTGAGTTCTTC	CASRDLAGAGGEFF
TRBV2	TRBD1	-	TRBJ2-3	TGTGCCAGCAGCCTACAGGGGGCATTAACAGATACGCAGTATTTT	CASSLQGALTDTQYF
TRBV27	-	-	TRBJ2-3	TGTGCCAGCAGGCTCATGGGGACTAGCACAGATACGCAGTATTTT	CASRLMGTSTDTQYF
TRBV5-4	TRBD1	-	TRBJ1-1	TGTGCCAGCAGCGGCCCGGGACAGGACACTGAAGCTTTCTTT	CASSGPGQDTEAFF
TRBV6-1	TRBD2	-	TRBJ2-3	TGTGCCAGCAGGATGACTAGCGGGGGGGAAGATACGCAGTATTTT	CASRMTSGGEDTQYF
TRBV5-6	-	-	TRBJ1-1	TGTGCCAGCAGCTTCCGGGAATACACTGAAGCTTTCTTT	CASSFREYTEAFF
TRBV2	TRBD1	few	TRBJ2-7	TGTGCCAGCAGTGAAGCACCCGGGACAGGCTACGAGCAGTACTTC	CASSEAPGTGYEQYF
TRBV7-2	TRBD1	-	TRBJ1-1	TGTGCCAGCAGCCAACGGACAGGGGGCGTGGGGAACACTGAAGCTTTCTTT	CASSQRTGGVGNTEAFF
TRBV4-3	TRBD1	-	TRBJ1-6	TGCGCCAGCAGCCAGGCCGGGACAGTTAATTCACCCCTCCACTTT	CASSQAGTVNSPLHF
TRBV25-1	-	-	TRBJ1-5	TGTGCCAGCAGGGAAACGGGTTTTAATCAGCCCCAGCATTTT	CASRETGFNQPQHF
TRBV6-1	-	-	TRBJ1-1	TGTGCCAGCAGTGAAGGGGGACTGTCAGCTTTCTTT	CASSEGGLSAFF
TRBV29-1	TRBD1	few	TRBJ1-1	TGCAGCGCCGGGACAGGGGTCTCGAACACTGAAGCTTTCTTT	CSAGTGVSNTEAFF
TRBV19	-	few	TRBJ2-2	TGTGCCAGTAGTAGTCGTCAGGGTGGCCCCGGGGAGCTGTTTTTT	CASSSRQGGPGELFF
TRBV15	-	few	TRBJ2-7	TGTGCCACCAGCAGAGGCAGGACAAGCACCTACGAGCAGTACTTC	CATSRGRTSTYEQYF
TRBV19	-	-	TRBJ2-5	TGTGCCAGTAGTTCGAGCGGAGGGCTGGCAGAGACCCAGTACTTC	CASSSSGGLAETQYF
TRBV7-8	TRBD1	-	TRBJ1-2	TGTGCCAGCAGCTTATTTACAGGGGGAGAATATGGCTACACCTTC	CASSLFTGGEYGYTF
TRBV10-2	TRBD2	-	TRBJ2-7	TGCGCCAGCCGGACTAGCGGGGGAATCTACGAGCAGTACTTC	CASRTSGGIYEQYF
TRBV18	-	few	TRBJ2-5	TGTGCCAGCTCACTCTCTGATGGCCCGGCGGCGGGGACCCAGTACTTC	CASSLSDGPAAGTQYF
TRBV29-1	TRBD1	-	TRBJ1-4	TGCAGCGTTGAAGACCCTCGACAGGGAAATGAAAAACTGTTTTTT	CSVEDPRQGNEKLFF
TRBV10-1	TRBD1	-	TRBJ2-3	TGCGCCAGCAGTGACTTACAGGGGGGAATTTATGGCACAGATACGCAGTATTTT	CASSDLQGGIYGTDTQYF
TRBV6-1	-	once	TRBJ1-1	TGTGCCAGTATACAGGGAAGGGCGACGAACACTGAAGCTTTCTTT	CASIQGRATNTEAFF
TRBV28	TRBD1	-	TRBJ2-3	TGTGCCAGCAGCCCAAGGGGGCAAATGGCAGATACGCAGTATTTT	CASSPRGQMADTQYF
TRBV4-3	-	-	TRBJ2-3	TGCGCCAGCAGCCTAGGGGCAGGCACAGATACGCAGTATTTT	CASSLGAGTDTQYF
TRBV7-2	TRBD2	-	TRBJ2-1	TGTGCCAGCAGCTTACCGCGGGGGGGCACTGAGCAGTTCTTC	CASSLPRGGTEQFF
TRBV30	-	-	TRBJ1-5	TGTGCCTGGAGTTGGGGAGGGAGAATTGAACAGCCCCAGCATTTT	CAWSWGGRIEQPQHF
TRBV5-1	TRBD1	-	TRBJ2-7	TGCGCCAGCAGCCCGGGACAGGGGATATACGAGCAGTACTTC	CASSPGQGIYEQYF
TRBV5-4	-	-	TRBJ1-2	TGTGCCAGCAGCTTGGTACGGGGTAACGCTAACTATGGCTACACCTTC	CASSLVRGNANYGYTF
TRBV28	-	once	TRBJ1-6	TGTGCCAGCAGGGGCCAGGGCGAACCACCCCTCCACTTT	CASRGQGEPPLHF
TRBV4-3	-	-	TRBJ1-1	TGCGCCAGCAGCCATCACGGACAAGGCGAAGCTTTCTTT	CASSHHGQGEAFF
TRBV5-4	TRBD1	-	TRBJ2-4	TGTGCCAGCAGCAGGATGGGACAGGCCTCTACCAAAAACATTCAGTACTTC	CASSRMGQASTKNIQYF
TRBV5-4	TRBD2	-	TRBJ2-1	TGTGCCAGCAGCCTCCCCTCCGGGGGGAGCTCCTACAATGAGCAGTTCTTC	CASSLPSGGSSYNEQFF
TRBV6-1	-	few	TRBJ1-3	TGTGCCAGCAGTGAACAGAGACCTAGGGGAAACACCATATATTTT	CASSEQRPRGNTIYF
TRBV5-1	-	-	TRBJ1-5	TGCGCCAGCAGCTTGGACAACCCCAGCAATCAGCCCCAGCATTTT	CASSLDNPSNQPQHF